This TCR beta chain was profiled in a study of CD8 T cells in ankylosing spondylitis. The sample holds a few counts of this clonotype. The antigen remains undetermined. Notes on the study in general: Ankylosing spondylitis blood seemed to carry a telltale TCR beta motif made of under ten highly homologous variants. Reactive arthritis synovial fluid and blood previously showed some of these motif variants.

Libraries of TCR beta came from quantitative 5'-RACE with molecular barcodes. TCRdb fed the 5' RACE reads into MiXCR, producing one record per CDR3 protein. The sample has hundreds of thousands of distinct CDR3 sequences, roughly 25% seen once. In germline, CDR1 is DFQATT, CDR2 SNEGSKA (reference sequence). CDR3 length equals 15 residues. Trimming at V came to 4 bases and at J to 12 bases, leaving 14 bases not matched to a gene. The TCR was taken from a male donor with ankylosing spondylitis. The sequenced material came from blood, either unsorted or a sorted T cell fraction (not recorded which). The chain employs TRBV20-1 and TRBJ1-6; 8 bases are a match to TRBD1. The CDR3 nucleotides read TGCAGTGCTATTTTCGCGCAGGGGGCAGGTTTACCCCTCCACTTT. The encoded protein is CSAIFAQGAGLPLHF.